This is a list of T cell receptor beta chains from one sample in a study of blood T cell repertoires in COVID-19. Generated by immunoSEQ multiplex PCR, the TCRdb table keeps only in-frame clones and is missing some. This repertoire shows roughly 380,000 clones, around 85% found once; its top ten account for approximately 3.6%. The sample was peripheral blood. The origin of the receptors is a woman between 18 and 29 years old with acute or convalescent COVID-19. CDR3s include the opening cysteine and the closing phenylalanine or tryptophan. A D gene is named only where the DNA matches it firmly. Some rows have no size entry. The others give once, few or many, or a class for an expanded clone.

d_gene	v_gene	j_gene	abundance	CDR3aa	CDR3nt
NA	TRBV7-3	TRBJ1-1	NA	CASSLKTGRNTEAFF	TGTGCCAGCAGCTTAAAAACAGGGAGGAACACTGAAGCTTTCTTT
NA	TRBV11-1	TRBJ1-6	once	CASSSGEMNSPLHF	TGTGCCAGCAGCTCCGGGGAGATGAATTCACCCCTCCACTTT
NA	TRBV2	TRBJ2-4	NA	CASSEEGGPAKNIQYF	TGTGCCAGCAGTGAGGAGGGGGGGCCAGCCAAAAACATTCAGTACTTC
TRBD1	TRBV9	TRBJ1-1	few	CASSVAGQENTEAFF	TGTGCCAGCAGCGTAGCAGGACAGGAGAACACTGAAGCTTTCTTT
TRBD1	TRBV18	TRBJ2-1	once	CASSPGQGAYNEQFF	TGTGCCAGCTCGCCGGGACAGGGGGCTTACAATGAGCAGTTCTTC
TRBD2	TRBV3-1/TRBV3-2	TRBJ2-1	NA	CASSQEGSGRALEQFF	TGTGCCAGCAGCCAAGAAGGCAGCGGGAGGGCCCTTGAGCAGTTCTTC
NA	TRBV29-1	TRBJ2-3	many	CSVGRDSGVLDTQYF	TGCAGCGTTGGTCGGGATTCAGGGGTGTTAGATACGCAGTATTTT
TRBD1	TRBV6-5	TRBJ1-1	NA	CASSYSRTGGTEAFF	TGTGCCAGCAGTTATTCCCGGACAGGCGGCACTGAAGCTTTCTTT
TRBD1	TRBV10-1	TRBJ2-7	NA	CASNSGTGGLYEQYF	TGCGCCAGCAACTCCGGGACAGGTGGATTGTACGAGCAGTACTTC
NA	TRBV7-9	TRBJ1-6	NA	CASSLAGQDNSPLHF	TGTGCCAGCAGCTTGGCGGGTCAGGATAATTCACCCCTCCACTTT
NA	TRBV12-2	TRBJ1-4	once	CASRLAGAGTNEKLFF	TGTGCAAGTCGCTTAGCGGGGGCAGGGACTAATGAAAAACTGTTTTTT
NA	TRBV3-1/TRBV3-2	TRBJ2-5	NA	CASSQIRGETQYF	TGTGCCAGCAGCCAAATCAGGGGAGAGACCCAGTACTTC
NA	TRBV5-6	TRBJ1-5	NA	CASSLRGNQPQHF	TGTGCCAGCAGCTTGCGGGGCAATCAGCCCCAGCATTTT
TRBD1	TRBV6-5	TRBJ1-1	NA	CASSIQGENTEAFF	TGTGCCAGCTCAATCCAGGGGGAGAACACTGAAGCTTTCTTT
NA	TRBV6-5	TRBJ1-1	NA	CASSSGPRGTEAFF	TGTGCCAGCAGTTCTGGACCCCGGGGCACTGAAGCTTTCTTT
NA	TRBV5-1	TRBJ2-1	few	CASSSRDIYNEQFF	TGCGCCAGCAGCTCCCGGGACATATACAATGAGCAGTTCTTC
NA	TRBV12-3/TRBV12-4	TRBJ2-2	NA	CASLWGSTGELFF	TGTGCCAGCTTATGGGGCAGCACCGGGGAGCTGTTTTTT
NA	TRBV5-6	TRBJ2-7	NA	CASSLAGQGLFYEQYF	TGTGCCAGCAGCTTGGCCGGGCAGGGGTTATTCTACGAGCAGTACTTC
NA	TRBV29-1	TRBJ2-7	NA	CSVREPSYEQYF	TGCAGCGTTCGGGAACCCTCCTACGAGCAGTACTTC
NA	TRBV28	TRBJ1-3	NA	CASSLRGFISGNTIYF	TGTGCCAGCAGTTTGCGGGGGTTCATCTCTGGAAACACCATATATTTT
TRBD1	TRBV9	TRBJ2-7	NA	CASSADRSSYEQYF	TGTGCCAGCAGCGCGGACAGGAGCTCCTACGAGCAGTACTTC
NA	TRBV6-5	TRBJ1-2	NA	CASSYAGYGYTF	TGTGCCAGCAGTTACGCAGGGTATGGCTACACCTTC
NA	TRBV6-5	TRBJ1-5	NA	CASTQGLKQPQHF	TGTGCCAGCACGCAGGGGCTAAAGCAGCCCCAGCATTTT
NA	TRBV11-2	TRBJ1-2	NA	CASSLDRANYGYTF	TGTGCCAGCAGCTTAGACAGGGCTAACTATGGCTACACCTTC
TRBD1	TRBV6-5	TRBJ1-3	once	CASSYSTGIGNTIYF	TGTGCCAGCAGTTACTCGACAGGGATTGGAAACACCATATATTTT
NA	TRBV5-6	TRBJ1-4	NA	CASSLGGDEKLFF	TGTGCCAGCAGTTTGGGCGGGGATGAAAAACTGTTTTTT
TRBD1	TRBV6-5	TRBJ2-5	NA	CASSYQDRDGETQYF	TGTGCCAGCAGCTACCAAGACAGGGATGGAGAGACCCAGTACTTC
TRBD1	TRBV11-2	TRBJ1-1	NA	CASSLSADRGLVNTEAFF	TGTGCCAGCAGCTTATCTGCGGACAGGGGGCTAGTGAACACTGAAGCTTTCTTT
NA	TRBV5-1	TRBJ1-1	NA	CASSSPPGRVDTEAFF	TGCGCCAGCAGCTCCCCGCCAGGGAGGGTGGACACTGAAGCTTTCTTT
TRBD2	TRBV6-6	TRBJ2-1	NA	CVGRGTSPNEQFF	TGTGTCGGCCGCGGGACTAGCCCCAATGAGCAGTTCTTC
NA	TRBV7-2	TRBJ2-7	NA	CASSFGLTTYYEQYF	TGTGCCAGCAGCTTTGGACTCACAACTTACTACGAGCAGTACTTC
TRBD1	TRBV4-2	TRBJ1-3	NA	CASSHGQGPGNTIYF	TGTGCCAGCAGCCATGGACAGGGCCCTGGAAACACCATATATTTT
NA	TRBV2	TRBJ2-1	NA	CASSESGQLWNEQFF	TGTGCCAGCAGTGAAAGTGGACAGCTGTGGAATGAGCAGTTCTTC
TRBD2	TRBV10-1	TRBJ2-1	NA	CASSETASGGASDEQFF	TGCGCCAGCAGTGAGACGGCTAGCGGGGGGGCCTCGGATGAGCAGTTCTTC
NA	TRBV6-6	TRBJ2-1	NA	CASSYSPNEQFF	TGTGCCAGCAGTTATTCCCCGAATGAGCAGTTCTTC